This T cell receptor beta chain was sequenced during a study of metastatic and nonmetastatic thyroid tumors. Study context: Across blood and tumor or nodule tissue, repertoires from malignant and benign thyroid patients were compared with one another.

About this clone itself: Its specificity is unknown.

Regarding the study as a whole: Reported TCR beta diversity, measured in blood and tumor, was significantly higher for malignant thyroid tumors than for benign nodules.

The CDR3 is made up of 15 amino acids. Germline CDR1 MDHEN, CDR2 SYDVKM. V lost 2 bases, J lost 4 bases, and 14 bases lay in between. The authors' processing: The study took CDR3 differences across clinicopathological groups and made a distant-metastasis classifier for papillary thyroid cancer from them. MiXCR was used by TCRdb to re-call the PCR reads. The V and J calls here are based on TCRdb, not the publication. The repertoire holds just over 14,000 clones, with approximately 3.9% as singletons. No treatment had been given to any patient before thyroid surgery. The V and J genes are TRBV28 and TRBJ1-1; no definite D call. Sequenced input: tumor tissue. This receptor was identified in a female donor with papillary thyroid cancer or a benign thyroid nodule (not recorded which). Some clones in this sample may be carry-over from other donors' samples. CDR3 amino acids: CASSLGPGSCTEAFF. Here the CDR3 DNA reads TGTGCCAGCAGTTTAGGTCCGGGTTCGTGCACTGAAGCTTTCTTT.